This T cell receptor beta chain derives from a study of ipilimumab plus nivolumab after autologous stem cell transplantation. Assay used: immunoSEQ multiplex PCR; TCRdb lists only in-frame clones, some missing. The sample includes tens of thousands of clones, 83% of them seen just once. This clone occurred once. V was trimmed by 6 bases and J by 4 bases, leaving 12 bases between them. CDR3 length: 13 residues. The germline V gene has CDR1 MNHNY and CDR2 SVGAGI (reference sequence). Patients got ipilimumab 1 mg/kg beginning 14 to 28 days post-transplant. The rearrangement uses TRBV6-6 and TRBJ1-2; a possible D gene is TRBD1 (5 bases). The source is a male donor with diffuse large B-cell lymphoma. This specimen consisted of PBMCs, obtained in a trial of ipilimumab plus nivolumab as post-transplant consolidation. CDR3 in amino acids: CASRLTGVYGYTF. The CDR3 bases are TGTGCCAGCAGACTCACAGGAGTCTATGGCTACACCTTC.